Listed below are T cell receptor beta chains from one sample, sequenced in a study of T cells in Graves' hyperthyroidism and ophthalmopathy. TCRdb re-called the multiplex PCR reads through MiXCR, storing one row per CDR3 protein. The sample contains 750,000 to 900,000 distinct CDR3 sequences, over 35% of which appear only once. Sequenced: blood. The receptors come from a man aged 18 to 29 with Graves' hyperthyroidism. Both conserved end residues are part of each CDR3. The D gene is left open where the match is weak. Some rows have no size entry. The others give once, few or many, or a class for an expanded clone.

d_call,clone_size,v_call,cdr3_aa
TRBD1,few,TRBV7-9,CASSEGQGYSDDEQYF
-,few,TRBV4-1,CASSQGWDTNEKLFF
TRBD1,-,TRBV20-1,CSAQTGRSSGNTIYF
TRBD1,-,TRBV5-1,CASKIGLDRVYEQYF
-,few,TRBV20-1,CSARGVERVYEQYF
-,few,TRBV2,CASSFQEGAPYSPLHF
-,many,TRBV7-2,CASSPNSGGKLFF
-,-,TRBV19,CASSTSPGLTVEQYF
-,-,TRBV5-1,CASKLGAGGKGNSPLHF
-,-,TRBV7-2,CASSLTGVNAYEHF
TRBD1,many,TRBV7-9,CASSLEGGMAEAFF
-,-,TRBV5-1,CASSLGHAAFF
-,-,TRBV10-3,CATYNSPLHF
-,few,TRBV7-8,CASSQEDRPETQYF
TRBD1,-,TRBV11-2,CASSDGQGITEAFF
-,once,TRBV20-1,CSATGEGTDGYTF
-,-,TRBV6-5,CAISYAETQYF
TRBD1,-,TRBV5-4,CASSVEEGAGYTF
-,-,TRBV2,CASSDAGRVEAFF
TRBD1,many,TRBV5-1,CASRRDRADGYTF
-,many,TRBV2,CASSDGNLGDYGYTF
-,-,TRBV11-2,CASSLIVGRPNTEAFF